This TCR beta chain was recorded in a study of beta chain features in type 1 diabetes. The study, taken as a whole, reports: Among patients with Type 1 diabetes, TCRB CDR3s were moderately but significantly shorter in every one of the four CD4+ subsets.

Reverse transcribing all isolated RNA meant expressed TCRB transcripts were sequenced. The table came from immunoSEQ multiplex PCR; TCRdb's copy has only in-frame clones and leaves some out. In the table there are 150,000 to 200,000 clones, 7% to 10% of which are singletons. Concerning this clone itself: Its antigen is undetermined.

The length of the CDR3 is 17 residues. Trimming removed 2 bases from V and 6 bases from J, with 21 bases in between. CDR1 and CDR2 (germline): MGHRA, YSYEKL. Material for sequencing was central memory CD4+ T cells from blood. This sequence was found in a woman under 30 in good health. The V call is TRBV4-1, the J call TRBJ2-3, with a tentative D call TRBD2 (7 bases). The DNA of the CDR3 is TGCGCCAGCAGCCAAAAGTCTGAGGGGGGGGCCGGGGATACGCAGTATTTT. Translating gives CASSQKSEGGAGDTQYF.